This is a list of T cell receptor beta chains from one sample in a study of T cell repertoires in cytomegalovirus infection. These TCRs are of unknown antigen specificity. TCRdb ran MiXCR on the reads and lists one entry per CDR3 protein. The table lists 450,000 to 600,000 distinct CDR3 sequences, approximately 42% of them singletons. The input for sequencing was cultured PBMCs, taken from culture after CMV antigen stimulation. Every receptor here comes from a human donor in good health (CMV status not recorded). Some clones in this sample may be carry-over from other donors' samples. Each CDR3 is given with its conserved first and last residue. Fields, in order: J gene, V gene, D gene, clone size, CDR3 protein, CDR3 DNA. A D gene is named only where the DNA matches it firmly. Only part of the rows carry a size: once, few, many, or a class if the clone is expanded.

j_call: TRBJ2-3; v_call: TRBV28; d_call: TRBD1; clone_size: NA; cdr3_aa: CASSFRQGGDTQYF; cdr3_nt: TGTGCCAGCAGTTTCAGACAGGGGGGAGATACGCAGTATTTT
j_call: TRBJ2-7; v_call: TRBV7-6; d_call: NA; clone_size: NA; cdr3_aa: CASSLHGATYEQYF; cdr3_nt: TGTGCCAGCAGCTTACATGGGGCCACGTACGAGCAGTACTTC
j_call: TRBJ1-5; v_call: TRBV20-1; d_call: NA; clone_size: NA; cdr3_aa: CSARVGLNQPQHF; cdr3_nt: TGCAGTGCTAGAGTTGGTCTCAATCAGCCCCAGCATTTT
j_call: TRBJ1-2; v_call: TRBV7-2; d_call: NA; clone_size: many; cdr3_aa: CASSFRGVGYTF; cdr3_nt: TGTGCCAGCAGCTTCCGGGGAGTTGGCTACACCTTC
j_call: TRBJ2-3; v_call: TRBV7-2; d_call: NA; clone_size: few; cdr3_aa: CASSLGIGDTQYF; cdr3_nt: TGTGCCAGCAGCTTAGGTATTGGGGATACGCAGTATTTT
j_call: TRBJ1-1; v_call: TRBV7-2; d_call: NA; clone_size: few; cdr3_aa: CASSRGVTEAFF; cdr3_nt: TGTGCCAGCAGCCGGGGGGTGACCGAAGCTTTCTTT
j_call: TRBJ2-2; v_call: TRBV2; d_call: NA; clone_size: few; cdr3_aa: CASSEENTGELFF; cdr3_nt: TGTGCCAGCAGTGAAGAGAACACCGGGGAGCTGTTTTTT
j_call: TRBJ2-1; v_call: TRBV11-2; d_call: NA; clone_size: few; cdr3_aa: CASSFHGAYNEQFF; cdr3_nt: TGTGCCAGCAGCTTTCACGGCGCCTACAATGAGCAGTTCTTC
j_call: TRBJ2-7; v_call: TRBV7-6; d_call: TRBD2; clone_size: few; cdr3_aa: CASSQAVGLAGDGYEQYF; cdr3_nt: TGTGCCAGCAGCCAGGCTGTTGGACTAGCGGGAGACGGATACGAGCAGTACTTC
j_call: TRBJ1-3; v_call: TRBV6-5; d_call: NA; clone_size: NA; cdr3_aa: CASRDRTGTGNTIYF; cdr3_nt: TGTGCCAGCAGGGATCGAACAGGGACTGGAAACACCATATATTTT
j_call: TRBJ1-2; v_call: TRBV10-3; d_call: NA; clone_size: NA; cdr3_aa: CAIRRQSRELYGYTF; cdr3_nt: TGTGCCATCAGAAGACAGTCAAGAGAGCTCTATGGCTACACCTTC
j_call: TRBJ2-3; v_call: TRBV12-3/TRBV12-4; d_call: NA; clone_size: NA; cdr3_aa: CASSYGGFGTDTQYF; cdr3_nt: TGTGCCAGCAGTTACGGGGGCTTTGGCACAGATACGCAGTATTTT
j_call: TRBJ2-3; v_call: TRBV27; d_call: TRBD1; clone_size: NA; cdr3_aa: CASSPPLDRGRTDTQYF; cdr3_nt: TGTGCCAGCAGTCCACCCCTTGACAGGGGCCGCACAGATACGCAGTATTTT
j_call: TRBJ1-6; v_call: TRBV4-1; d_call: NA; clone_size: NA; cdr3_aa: CASSQEFWGPGDSPLHF; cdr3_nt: TGCGCCAGCAGCCAAGAATTCTGGGGACCCGGGGATTCACCCCTCCACTTT
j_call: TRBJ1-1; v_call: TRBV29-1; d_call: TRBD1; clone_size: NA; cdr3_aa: CSVGQGVSEAFF; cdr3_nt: TGCAGCGTCGGACAGGGGGTGAGTGAAGCTTTCTTT
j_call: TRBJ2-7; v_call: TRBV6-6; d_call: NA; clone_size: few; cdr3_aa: CASRLSRGNSYEQYF; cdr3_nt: TGTGCCAGCAGACTGTCGCGGGGAAACTCCTACGAGCAGTACTTC
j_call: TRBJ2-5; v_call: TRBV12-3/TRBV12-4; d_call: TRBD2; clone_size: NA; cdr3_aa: CASRETSGGPLHETQYF; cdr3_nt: TGTGCCAGCCGGGAGACTAGCGGGGGCCCGCTGCATGAGACCCAGTACTTC
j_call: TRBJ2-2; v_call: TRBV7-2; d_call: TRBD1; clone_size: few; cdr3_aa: CASSTLDRVAPGELFF; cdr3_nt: TGTGCCAGCAGCACCCTAGACAGGGTGGCCCCTGGGGAGCTGTTTTTT
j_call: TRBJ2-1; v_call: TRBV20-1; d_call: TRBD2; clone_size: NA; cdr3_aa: CSARDPTGLAASSYNEQFF; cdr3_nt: TGCAGTGCTAGAGACCCGACAGGACTAGCGGCCAGCTCCTACAATGAGCAGTTCTTC
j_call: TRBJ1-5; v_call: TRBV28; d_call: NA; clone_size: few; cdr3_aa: CASSLVQVNQPQHF; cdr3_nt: TGTGCCAGCAGTTTGGTACAGGTCAATCAGCCCCAGCATTTT
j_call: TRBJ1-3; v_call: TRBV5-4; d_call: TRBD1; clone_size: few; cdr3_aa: CASSLRTGGSGNTIYF; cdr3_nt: TGTGCCAGCAGCTTGAGGACAGGGGGCTCTGGAAACACCATATATTTT
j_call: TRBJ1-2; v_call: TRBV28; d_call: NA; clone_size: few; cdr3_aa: CASSRGVYGYTF; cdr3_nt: TGTGCCAGCAGCCGTGGTGTTTACGGCTACACCTTC
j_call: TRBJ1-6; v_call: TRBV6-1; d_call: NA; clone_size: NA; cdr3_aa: CAGSLGAVHNSPLHF; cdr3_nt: TGTGCCGGGTCGCTCGGGGCAGTTCATAATTCACCCCTCCACTTT
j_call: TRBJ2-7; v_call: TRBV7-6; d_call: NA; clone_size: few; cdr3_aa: CASSAAVEGYEQYF; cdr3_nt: TGTGCCAGCAGCGCCGCCGTCGAGGGGTACGAGCAGTACTTC
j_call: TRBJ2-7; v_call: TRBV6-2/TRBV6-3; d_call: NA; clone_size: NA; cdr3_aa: CASSLAGAGNYEQYF; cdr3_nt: TGTGCCAGCAGTTTGGCTGGGGCAGGGAACTACGAGCAGTACTTC
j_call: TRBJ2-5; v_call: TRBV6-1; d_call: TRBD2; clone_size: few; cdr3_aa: CASSEDWGGGETQYF; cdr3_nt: TGTGCCAGCAGTGAAGATTGGGGCGGGGGAGAGACCCAGTACTTC
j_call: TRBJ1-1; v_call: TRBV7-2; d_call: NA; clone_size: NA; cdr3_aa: CASSITADGYTEAFF; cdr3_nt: TGTGCCAGCAGCATAACTGCGGACGGCTACACTGAAGCTTTCTTT
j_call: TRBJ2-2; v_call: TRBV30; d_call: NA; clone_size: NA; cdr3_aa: CAGLSGELFF; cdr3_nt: TGTGCCGGGCTGTCGGGGGAGCTGTTTTTT
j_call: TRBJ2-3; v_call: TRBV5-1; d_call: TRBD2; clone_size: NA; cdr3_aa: CASSRASGYTDTQYF; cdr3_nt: TGCGCCAGCAGCCGAGCTAGCGGCTACACAGATACGCAGTATTTT
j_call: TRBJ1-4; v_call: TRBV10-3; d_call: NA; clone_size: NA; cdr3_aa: CAISESKGQGSEKLFF; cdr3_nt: TGTGCCATCAGTGAGTCGAAAGGTCAGGGGAGTGAAAAACTGTTTTTT
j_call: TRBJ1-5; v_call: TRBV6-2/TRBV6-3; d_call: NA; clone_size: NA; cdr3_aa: CASSYRTDELGNQPQHF; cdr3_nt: TGTGCCAGCAGTTACAGGACGGATGAGCTGGGCAATCAGCCCCAGCATTTT
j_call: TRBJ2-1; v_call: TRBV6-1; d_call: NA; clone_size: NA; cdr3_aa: CASSEAAVLSEQFF; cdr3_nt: TGTGCCAGCAGTGAGGCGGCGGTGCTGAGTGAGCAGTTCTTC
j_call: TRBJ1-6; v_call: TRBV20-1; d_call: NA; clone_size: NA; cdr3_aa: CSARDVRVLNNSPLHF; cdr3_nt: TGCAGTGCTAGAGATGTCCGGGTCTTGAATAATTCACCCCTCCACTTT
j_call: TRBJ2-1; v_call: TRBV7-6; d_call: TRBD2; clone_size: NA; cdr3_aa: CASSSRTRILNEQFF; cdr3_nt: TGTGCCAGCAGCTCAAGGACTAGAATTCTCAATGAGCAGTTCTTC
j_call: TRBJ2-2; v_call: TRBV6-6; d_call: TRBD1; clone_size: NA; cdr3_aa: CASRDSNTGELFF; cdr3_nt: TGTGCCAGCCGGGACAGCAACACCGGGGAGCTGTTTTTT
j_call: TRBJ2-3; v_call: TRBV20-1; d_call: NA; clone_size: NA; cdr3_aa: CSARALFETDTQYF; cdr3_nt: TGCAGTGCTAGAGCCCTGTTCGAAACAGATACGCAGTATTTT
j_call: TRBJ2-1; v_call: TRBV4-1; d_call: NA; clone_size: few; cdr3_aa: CASSQFPSVPYNEQFF; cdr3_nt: TGCGCCAGCAGCCAATTCCCTAGCGTCCCCTACAATGAGCAGTTCTTC
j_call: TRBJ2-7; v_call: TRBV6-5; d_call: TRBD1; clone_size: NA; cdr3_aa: CASRRSRDRSYEQYF; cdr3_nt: TGTGCCAGCAGGCGATCCCGGGACAGGAGCTACGAGCAGTACTTC
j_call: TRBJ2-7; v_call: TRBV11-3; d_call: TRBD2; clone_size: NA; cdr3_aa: CASRYFEKASGSRVDEQYF; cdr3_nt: TGTGCCAGCAGATACTTCGAGAAGGCTAGCGGGAGCCGGGTGGACGAGCAGTACTTC
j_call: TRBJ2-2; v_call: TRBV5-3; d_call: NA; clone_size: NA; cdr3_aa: CASSPQGEQAGELFF; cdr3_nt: TGTGCCAGCAGCCCACAGGGAGAACAGGCCGGGGAGCTGTTTTTT
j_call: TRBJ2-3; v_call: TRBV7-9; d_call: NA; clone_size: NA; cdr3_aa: CASSSHPPDTQYF; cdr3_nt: TGTGCCAGCAGCTCTCATCCTCCTGATACGCAGTATTTT
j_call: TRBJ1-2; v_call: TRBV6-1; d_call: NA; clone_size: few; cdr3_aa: CASSASGTNYGYTF; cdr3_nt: TGTGCCAGCAGTGCCTCCGGGACAAACTATGGCTACACCTTC
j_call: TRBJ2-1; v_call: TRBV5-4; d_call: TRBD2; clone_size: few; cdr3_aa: CASSPTSGRAWEQFF; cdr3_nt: TGTGCCAGCAGCCCGACTAGCGGGAGGGCCTGGGAGCAGTTCTTC
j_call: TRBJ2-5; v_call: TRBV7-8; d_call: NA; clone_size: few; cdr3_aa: CASSPRRVQETQYF; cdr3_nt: TGTGCCAGCAGCCCTCGGCGGGTCCAAGAGACCCAGTACTTC
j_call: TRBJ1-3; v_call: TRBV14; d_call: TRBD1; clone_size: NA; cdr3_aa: CASSRRQGAVGNTIYF; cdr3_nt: TGTGCCAGCAGCCGCCGACAGGGTGCGGTTGGAAACACCATATATTTT
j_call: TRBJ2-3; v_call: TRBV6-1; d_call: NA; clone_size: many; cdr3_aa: CASSPIAVSPTDTQYF; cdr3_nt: TGTGCCAGCAGTCCCATAGCGGTGAGCCCCACAGATACGCAGTATTTT